This T cell receptor (beta chain) derives from a study of T cells in Graves' hyperthyroidism and ophthalmopathy. The table lists this clonotype with many counts. Amplification targeted TCR beta CDR3 regions from RNA transcripts. The TCR CDR3 was amplified in a first-round RT-PCR using the HTBI primer set. TCRdb recomputed calls from the multiplex PCR reads with MiXCR, one row per CDR3 protein. Of 540,000 or so distinct CDR3 sequences listed, roughly 14% were seen once; the top ten hold about 7%. There are 15 residues in the CDR3. V lost 3 bases, J lost 4 bases, and 13 bases lay in between. The source material was blood. This TCR was sampled from a woman aged 25 to 39 with Graves' hyperthyroidism. The chain couples TRBV12-3 or TRBV12-4 to TRBJ1-5; D unclear. This CDR3 reads CASSFTSGGNQPQHF. CDR3 sequence (DNA): TGTGCCAGCAGTTTTACAAGCGGAGGTAATCAGCCCCAGCATTTT.